One sample yielded the 18 T cell receptor beta chains listed below, sequenced in a study of shared clonotypes between healthy human individuals. Sequenced by immunoSEQ multiplex PCR; TCRdb stores in-frame clones only, minus some. The profile shows about 490,000 clones, around 80% of them singletons. The sequencing input was PBMCs. The receptors derive from a woman aged 35 to 49 in good health. Some clones in this sample may be carry-over from other donors' samples.

The chain combines TRBV4-1 with TRBJ2-1; a possible D gene is TRBD2 (6 bases). Trimming took off 1 base at V and 4 bases at J, with 11 bases between the two ends. Per the germline V gene, CDR1 is MGHRA and CDR2 is YSYEKL. The CDR3 runs to 15 residues. Written as DNA, the CDR3 is TGCGCCAGCAGCCAAGGCCGGAGGGGTTACAATGAGCAGTTCTTC. Protein product: CASSQGRRGYNEQFF.

This chain uses TRBV4-1 with TRBJ2-3; 10 bases map to TRBD2. The CDR3 covers 14 residues. With V trimmed by 6 bases and J by 5 bases, 5 bases remained unmatched. The germline gives CDR1 MGHRA, CDR2 YSYEKL. CDR3 DNA: TGCGCCAGCAGAGACCTAGCGGGAGAAGATACGCAGTATTTT. Translating gives CASRDLAGEDTQYF.

Notes on this clone: A far more abundant clone sits one base away, making this likely a read error. The sample has other DNA sequences that encode this CDR3 too. The chain links TRBV7-9 to TRBJ2-1; possibly TRBD1 or TRBD2 for D (5 bases each). The CDR3 totals 16 residues. From germline, CDR1 is SEHNR and CDR2 FQNEAQ (reference sequence). The V end lost 5 bases, the J end lost 0 bases, and 14 bases lay between the germline ends. This CDR3 reads CASSPPEGTSYNEQFF. The CDR3 region has the DNA TGTGCCAGCAGCCCTCCCGAAGGGACCTCCTACAATGAGCAGTTCTTC.

V gene TRBV19 combines with J gene TRBJ2-3; D not resolved. CDR1 and CDR2 (germline): LNHDA, SQIVND (reference sequence). This CDR3 is 15 amino acids long. V shed 3 bases and J shed 7 bases, with 17 bases lying between them. This chain's CDR3 is CASSIDSVGSNTQYF. The CDR3 region has the DNA TGTGCCAGTAGTATTGATTCGGTCGGGTCTAATACGCAGTATTTT.

V usage is TRBV11-2 and J usage is TRBJ2-1; the D gene is possibly TRBD1 (6 bases). The CDR3 consists of 13 residues. V was shortened by 1 base and J by 9 bases, with 10 bases between the two germline ends. Germline assignment: CDR1 SGHAT and CDR2 FQNNGV. The CDR3 here is CASSLAGVGEQFF. DNA of the CDR3: TGTGCCAGCAGCTTAGCAGGGGTGGGTGAGCAGTTCTTC.

This clone was counted many times. This rearrangement joins TRBV7-3 to TRBJ2-2; the D is unclear. Deletions cut 1 base from V and 6 bases from J, with 6 bases between. CDR1 SGHTA and CDR2 FQGTGA come from the germline V gene. The CDR3 is made up of 13 amino acids. The CDR3 here is CASSLIGSGELFF. As DNA, the CDR3 is TGTGCCAGCAGCTTAATAGGGTCCGGGGAGCTGTTTTTT.

Only one count was recorded for this clone. This chain joins TRBV7-7 and TRBJ2-5; D is ambiguous. This CDR3 has 13 residues. Looked up from germline, CDR1 is SSHAT and CDR2 is FNYEAQ (reference sequence). With 3 bases removed from V and 4 bases from J, the gap between germline ends came to 9 bases. For the CDR3, the DNA is TGTGCCAGCAGCTTTTTGACCTCAGAGACCCAGTACTTC. Protein product: CASSFLTSETQYF. Complete variable domain (other parts from reference TRBV7-7 and TRBJ2-5): GAGVSQSPRYKVTKRGQDVTLRCDPISSHATLYWYQQALGQGPEFLTYFNYEAQPDKSGLPSDRFSAERPEGSISTLTIQRTEQRDSAMYRCASSFLTSETQYFGPGTRLLVL.

The chain carries TRBV2 and TRBJ2-1; TRBD2 matches 7 bases. CDR1 is SNHLY and CDR2 is FYNNEI in the germline V gene. The CDR3 totals 15 residues. V lost 8 bases, J lost 6 bases, and 13 bases stayed unmatched. The DNA for the CDR3 is TGTGCCAGCGCCAGAGAGGCGGGAGCTCCCAATGAGCAGTTCTTC. Translating gives CASAREAGAPNEQFF.

This chain uses TRBV11-2 with TRBJ2-5; the match to TRBD1 covers 10 bases. The CDR3 sequence is 18 residues long. Germline CDR1 reads SGHAT; CDR2 reads FQNNGV. J was trimmed by 5 bases and V by 1 base; bases with no gene match: 13. In DNA form, the CDR3 reads TGTGCCAGCAGCTTAGTCCCGGCCGCGACAGGGGGCCAGGAGACCCAGTACTTC. This translates into CASSLVPAATGGQETQYF.

The genes are TRBV27 and TRBJ2-1; D unclear. The length of the CDR3 is 14 residues. Germline lookup yields CDR1 MNHEY and CDR2 SMNVEV (reference sequence). The V and J ends lost 6 bases and 3 bases respectively, with 12 bases between them. The CDR3 DNA is TGTGCCAGCAGCAAGCCTAGTGGCTACAATGAGCAGTTCTTC. Translation gives CASSKPSGYNEQFF.

The chain joins TRBV7-6 to TRBJ2-1, with 11 nucleotides matching TRBD2. The J segment lost 6 bases and the V segment lost 5 bases, leaving 18 bases of the junction unmatched. Looked up from germline, CDR1 is SGHVS and CDR2 is FNYEAQ. This CDR3 comprises 19 residues. The CDR3 sequence is CASSPAPGLAEERANEQFF. Here the CDR3 DNA reads TGTGCCAGCAGCCCCGCCCCGGGACTAGCGGAAGAGAGGGCCAATGAGCAGTTCTTC.

Only a few counts were recorded for this clone. The chain couples TRBV30 to TRBJ1-1; perhaps TRBD1 as D (5 bases). V was pared by 1 base and J by 1 base, with 7 bases between. The CDR3 loop spans 13 amino acids. Germline loops: CDR1 GTSNPN, CDR2 SVGIG (reference sequence). The CDR3 DNA follows: TGTGCCTGGAGTGGCAGGGAGAACACTGAAGCTTTCTTT. It specifies CAWSGRENTEAFF.

The rearrangement joins TRBV30 to TRBJ2-1, with 8 nucleotides matching TRBD2. V lost 2 bases to trimming and J lost 5 bases; unmatched junction nucleotides: 2. This CDR3 spans 13 amino acids. In germline, CDR1 is GTSNPN, CDR2 SVGIG (reference sequence). For the CDR3, the DNA is TGTGCCTGGAGTTGGACTAGCCACAATGAGCAGTTCTTC. Its protein product is CAWSWTSHNEQFF.

V usage is TRBV10-3 and J usage is TRBJ2-3; 11 bases align to TRBD2. Germline-derived CDR1 and CDR2 are ENHRY and SYGVKD. The CDR3 has 13 residues. V gave up 7 bases and J gave up 4 bases; unmatched junction bases: 1. In DNA form, the CDR3 reads TGTGCCATCACTAGCGGGAGGTCAGATACGCAGTATTTT. This sequence encodes CAITSGRSDTQYF.

CDR3 loop: CASSPPQGAIYEQYF. As DNA, the CDR3 is TGTGCCAGCTCACCACCCCAGGGGGCTATCTACGAGCAGTACTTC. The chain has TRBV18 and TRBJ2-7, with 8 bases identical to TRBD1. This CDR3 region has 15 residues. The V and J ends lost 0 bases and 3 bases, in that order; junction bases with no gene match: 4. From germline, CDR1 is KGHSH and CDR2 LQKENI.

This clone has just one count. The V gene is TRBV29-1, the J gene TRBJ1-2; TRBD1 matches at 11 bases. The V gene end was trimmed by 6 bases and the J gene end by 6 bases; junction bases not matched to a gene: 15. The CDR3 loop spans 16 amino acids. The germline gives CDR1 SQVTM, CDR2 ANQGSEA. The CDR3 sequence: CSVDPGQGGVRDGYTF. Written as DNA, the CDR3 is TGCAGCGTCGATCCGGGACAGGGGGGAGTTAGGGATGGCTACACCTTC.

The chain has TRBV7-5 and TRBJ1-1. TRBV7-5 is labeled a pseudogene. This CDR3 is 14 amino acids long. This CDR3 reads CARSLGTVNTEAFF. CDR3 coding DNA: TGTGCCAGAAGCCTGGGGACGGTGAACACTGAAGCTTTCTTT.

V is TRBV7-2 and J is TRBJ2-4; 10 nucleotides align to TRBD1. V shed 3 bases, J shed 8 bases, and the junction held 4 bases outside the gene matches. This CDR3 spans 14 amino acids. The germline gives CDR1 SGHTA, CDR2 FQGNSA. CDR3 in amino acids: CASSLGTGVDIQYF. The CDR3 coding sequence is TGTGCCAGCAGCTTGGGGACAGGGGTAGACATTCAGTACTTC.